This T cell receptor beta chain emerged from a study of cytomegalovirus exposure and HLA in healthy donors. Study observations and caveats: The authors reported that TCR beta sequences could predict HLA-A and HLA-B alleles. These predictions were accurate for most subjects in the first cohort. The authors later found most CMV-associated TCR beta chains appeared HLA-restricted. According to a later analysis, donors in an Asian-associated ancestry cluster reportedly had fewer N-insertions than the 666-donor mean. TCR beta V segments were, for the most part, productive about 87% or about 30% of the time in an earlier analysis.

This clone has just one count. The antigen remains unidentified. PCR amplification relied on 60 Vbeta primers (plus 13 Jbeta primers). Libraries were prepared by immunoSEQ multiplex PCR; TCRdb keeps only in-frame clonotypes and omits some of them. The sample lists about 160,000 clones; roughly 80% were seen once. Germline-derived CDR1 and CDR2 are KGHSH and LQKENI. The CDR3 consists of 13 residues. V lost 5 bases, J lost 5 bases, and 9 bases lay in between. The rearrangement uses TRBV18 and TRBJ2-2; D perhaps matches TRBD2 (6 bases). Material: PBMCs. This clonotype originated in a female donor in good health and CMV-seronegative. The CDR3 loop reads CASSSGLTGELFF. CDR3 nucleotide sequence: TGTGCCAGCTCATCGGGACTTACCGGGGAGCTGTTTTTT.